Sequencing of this T cell receptor beta chain was carried out in a study of blood T cell repertoires in COVID-19. On the study more broadly: Sources were T cells, B-cell-depleted T cells, or PBMCs; the material itself was cDNA or gDNA.

Sequencing used immunoSEQ multiplex PCR; TCRdb keeps in-frame clones, though not all of them. The sample includes 300,000 to 400,000 clones, 85% to 90% seen only once; the top ten take over 2.5%. The CDR3 runs to 19 residues. Trimming left V 0 bases short and J 0 bases short, with 18 bases between. The germline V gene encodes CDR1 SGHDN and CDR2 FVKESK. Sample: peripheral blood. The chain carries TRBV14 and TRBJ1-3; D gene uncertain. The clonotype comes from a human donor in a cohort sampled during active COVID-19. The CDR3 loop is CASSQELGGPSLSGNTIYF. In DNA, the CDR3 is TGTGCCAGCAGCCAAGAACTAGGAGGCCCTTCCCTCTCTGGAAACACCATATATTTT.